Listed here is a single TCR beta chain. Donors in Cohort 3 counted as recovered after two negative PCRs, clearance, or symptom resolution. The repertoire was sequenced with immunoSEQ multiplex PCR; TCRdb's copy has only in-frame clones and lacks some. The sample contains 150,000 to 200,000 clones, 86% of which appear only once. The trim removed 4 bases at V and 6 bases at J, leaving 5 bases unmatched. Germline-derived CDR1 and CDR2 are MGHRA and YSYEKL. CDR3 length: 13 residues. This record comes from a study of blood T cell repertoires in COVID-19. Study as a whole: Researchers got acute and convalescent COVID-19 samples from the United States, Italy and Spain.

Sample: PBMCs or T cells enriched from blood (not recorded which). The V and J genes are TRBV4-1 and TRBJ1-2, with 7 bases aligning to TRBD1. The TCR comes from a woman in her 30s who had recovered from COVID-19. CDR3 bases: TGCGCCAGCAGCCTCAGGGGGGCGGATGGCTACACCTTC. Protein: CASSLRGADGYTF.